The text below deals with one TCR beta chain. Its antigen is currently unknown. V lost 6 bases, J lost 7 bases, and 17 bases stayed unmatched. Germline-derived CDR1 and CDR2 are LNHDA and SQIVND (reference sequence). The CDR3 is 17 residues long. PCR amplification relied on 60 Vbeta primers (plus 13 Jbeta primers). The protocol was immunoSEQ multiplex PCR, while the TCRdb copy is restricted to in-frame clones and leaves out a portion. The sample includes 100,000 to 130,000 clones, 82% of them seen just once. The data originate from a study of cytomegalovirus exposure and HLA in healthy donors. The wider study: Unique TCRs numbering around 80 million, obtained from HLA-typed donors, made up an early data release. Study-wide points: Reports indicate that TCR beta sequences accurately predicted the HLA-A and HLA-B alleles of most subjects. The study assumed roughly uniform donor sequencing depth for presence/absence analyses. Within an earlier analysis, most TCR beta V segments proved productive either about 87% or about 30% of the time.

The receptor comes from a man aged 25-40 years in good health and CMV-seropositive. The chain has TRBV19 and TRBJ2-1; 8 positions match TRBD2. The specimen was PBMCs. In DNA, the CDR3 is TGTGCCAGTAGCCCAACGGGGGGGCTTCTCCTAATAAATGAGCAGTTCTTC. Its translation is CASSPTGGLLLINEQFF. Drawing the rest from reference TRBV19 and TRBJ2-1, the complete variable domain is DGGITQSPKYLFRKEGQNVTLSCEQNLNHDAMYWYRQDPGQGLRLIYYSQIVNDFQKGDIAEGYSVSREKKESFPLTVTSAQKNPTAFYLCASSPTGGLLLINEQFFGPGTRLTVL.